The 28 T cell receptor beta chains given below trace back to one sample, sequenced in a study of T-cell memory formation after mild COVID-19. TCRdb fed the 5' RACE reads into MiXCR, producing one record per CDR3 protein. Of 340,000 or so distinct CDR3 sequences in the sample, roughly 13% are singletons; the top ten hold about 21%. The sequencing input was PBMCs or a T cell subset sorted from them (not recorded which). The receptor source for this set is a man aged 18 to 30 who had mild COVID-19 (a few samples of this study predate the infection). Cell type and time point are not known.

This clonotype showed up many times. The chain is built from TRBV5-1 and TRBJ2-2, with 9 bases fitting TRBD1. CDR1 and CDR2 from the germline V gene are SGHRS and YFSETQ. CDR3 length: 15 amino acids. The V and J ends lost 4 bases and 4 bases, in that order; junction bases with no gene match: 5. Here the CDR3 reads CASSPDRGITGELFF. The CDR3 DNA is TGCGCCAGCAGCCCGGACAGGGGTATCACCGGGGAGCTGTTTTTT.

In its sample, this clonotype was seen a few times. This chain links TRBV7-3 with TRBJ2-1, with D perhaps being TRBD1 or TRBD2 (5 bases each). Germline V gives CDR1 SGHTA, CDR2 FQGTGA. Between the trimmed V and J ends, which lost 8 bases and 6 bases, there was a span of 11 bases. The CDR3 contains 12 residues. The CDR3 DNA is TGTGCCAGCCGGGGACGGTCCAATGAGCAGTTCTTC. Amino acid sequence: CASRGRSNEQFF. The whole variable domain, filled in from reference TRBV7-3 and TRBJ2-1, reads GAGVSQTPSNKVTEKGKYVELRCDPISGHTALYWYRQSLGQGPEFLIYFQGTGAADDSGLPNDRFFAVRPEGSVSTLKIQRTERGDSAVYLCASRGRSNEQFFGPGTRLTVL.

This clonotype came up many times. The chain carries TRBV14 and TRBJ2-7; D tentatively fits TRBD1 or TRBD2 (5 bases each). Trimming took 11 bases from V and 4 from J, leaving 24 bases between them. The CDR3 has 15 amino acids. CDR1 and CDR2 (germline): SGHDN, FVKESK. The CDR3 region is CAGTRGDIPTYEQYV. The DNA for the CDR3 is TGTGCCGGGACCAGAGGCGACATCCCTACATACGAGCAGTACGTC.

This clonotype was seen at least ten times. CDR3 DNA: TGTGCCACCAGCAGAGTGAGGACAGGGCTCACAGATACGCAGTATTTT. The encoded protein is CATSRVRTGLTDTQYF. The rearrangement links TRBV15 to TRBJ2-3; 8 bases align to TRBD1. The germline V gene encodes CDR1 LNHNV and CDR2 YYDKDF (reference sequence). CDR3 size: 16 residues. V lost 1 base to trimming and J lost 2 bases; unmatched junction nucleotides: 5.

The V gene is TRBV19, the J gene TRBJ2-5; TRBD2 agrees at 7 bases. CDR1 is LNHDA and CDR2 is SQIVND in the germline V gene (reference sequence). The CDR3 totals 14 residues. The V segment lost 5 bases and the J segment 5 bases; nucleotides outside the gene matches: 8. The CDR3 DNA is TGTGCCAGTAGTGACGGACTAGTCCAGGAGACCCAGTACTTC. It is translated as CASSDGLVQETQYF.

This clonotype was counted a few times. The chain couples TRBV18 to TRBJ1-4; tentative D call: TRBD1 (5 bases). There are 15 residues in the CDR3. Germline values: CDR1 KGHSH, CDR2 LQKENI. Trimming pared 3 bases from V and 5 bases from J, leaving 13 bases between. The CDR3 here is CASSPQQVRNEKLFF. CDR3 DNA sequence: TGTGCCAGCTCACCTCAACAGGTTCGGAATGAAAAACTGTTTTTT.

The gene calls are TRBV12-3 or TRBV12-4 and TRBJ2-3; 9 nucleotides align to TRBD2. Unmatched junction bases numbered 3, after V lost 4 bases and J lost 1 base. The CDR3 has 15 residues. Here the CDR3 reads CASSSWTSGTDTQYF. The CDR3, as DNA: TGTGCCAGCAGTTCCTGGACTAGCGGCACAGATACGCAGTATTTT.

The chain recombines TRBV11-2 with TRBJ1-2; 9 positions match TRBD1. CDR3 length equals 15 residues. V was pared by 1 base and J by 5 bases, with 5 bases of the junction left unmatched. The germline CDR1 and CDR2 sequences are SGHAT and FQNNGV. The CDR3 region has the DNA TGTGCCAGCAGCTTAGTGACGGGACAGGGATATGGCTACACCTTC. It yields the protein CASSLVTGQGYGYTF.

This chain uses TRBV10-3 with TRBJ2-2, with TRBD1 matching 9 bases. The CDR3 sequence is 16 residues long. Per the germline V gene, CDR1 is ENHRY and CDR2 is SYGVKD. The V and J ends lost 3 bases and 3 bases, in that order; junction bases with no gene match: 5. DNA of the CDR3: TGTGCCATCAGTGACAACAGGGGGCCGGACACCGGGGAGCTGTTTTTT. Amino acid sequence: CAISDNRGPDTGELFF.

A few counts support this clonotype. The rearrangement links TRBV6-5 to TRBJ2-1; no firm D call. V was pared by 2 bases and J by 8 bases, with 22 bases between. Germline V lookup: CDR1 MNHEY, CDR2 SVGAGI. The CDR3 length is 17 residues. The DNA of the CDR3 is TGTGCCAGCAGTTACCAAAGGCGGCCCCTCTCCGTCTATGAGCAGTTCTTC. Amino acid sequence: CASSYQRRPLSVYEQFF.

The V call is TRBV7-2, the J call TRBJ1-2; D perhaps matches TRBD1 (5 bases). CDR3 length: 14 amino acids. Germline V gene sequence: CDR1 SGHTA, CDR2 FQGNSA. V lost 6 bases and J lost 0, with 11 bases in between. CDR3 sequence reads: CASRSPGANYGYTF. CDR3 in DNA: TGTGCCAGCAGATCGCCGGGGGCTAACTATGGCTACACCTTC. Variable domain in full (rest from reference TRBV7-2 and TRBJ1-2): GAGVSQSPSNKVTEKGKDVELRCDPISGHTALYWYRQSLGQGLEFLIYFQGNSAPDKSGLPSDRFSAERTGGSVSTLTIQRTQQEDSAVYLCASRSPGANYGYTFGSGTRLTVV.

This clonotype was observed many times. This chain joins TRBV24-1 and TRBJ2-3; 8 bases are a match to TRBD2. Looked up from germline, CDR1 is KGHDR and CDR2 is SFDVKD. V trimming: 3 bases; J trimming: 1 base; junction bases outside the gene matches: 11. The length of the CDR3 is 18 residues. CDR3 amino acids: CATSDPTPGGSGTDTQYF. CDR3 in DNA: TGTGCCACCAGTGATCCAACGCCGGGGGGGTCTGGCACAGATACGCAGTATTTT.

This clonotype was picked up a small number of times. A single base separates this from a much larger clone, so it may be a read error. The chain uses TRBV11-2 and TRBJ2-4; D uncertain. Between the trimmed V and J ends, which lost 1 base and 7 bases, there was a span of 2 bases. The germline V gene has CDR1 SGHAT and CDR2 FQNNGV. The CDR3 is 11 amino acids. The CDR3 coding sequence is TGTGCCAGCAGCTTAGGGAACATTCAGTACTTC. The encoded protein is CASSLGNIQYF. The full variable domain, rest sourced from reference TRBV11-2 and TRBJ2-4, is EAGVAQSPRYKIIEKRQSVAFWCNPISGHATLYWYQQILGQGPKLLIQFQNNGVVDDSQLPKDRFSAERLKGVDSTLKIQPAKLEDSAVYLCASSLGNIQYFGAGTRLSVL.

V usage is TRBV30 and J usage is TRBJ1-4; D ambiguous. CDR1 is GTSNPN, CDR2 SVGIG, per germline (reference sequence). V was pared by 0 bases and J by 6 bases, with 11 bases between. There are 14 residues in the CDR3. The CDR3, as DNA: TGTGCCTGGAGTGTACGAAACAGATATGAAAAACTGTTTTTT. It is translated as CAWSVRNRYEKLFF.

DNA of the CDR3: TGTGCCAGCAGTCCTATTCACAGGGGAGTCGGGGAGCTGTTTTTT. It codes for CASSPIHRGVGELFF. V is TRBV12-3 or TRBV12-4 and J is TRBJ2-2; 7 bases are shared with TRBD1. V shed 5 bases, J shed 7 bases, and the junction held 10 bases outside the gene matches. The CDR3 totals 15 residues.

This clonotype showed up just a few times. The chain links TRBV9 to TRBJ2-3, with D maybe TRBD1 (6 bases). V was cut by 0 bases and J by 3 bases, with 11 bases left in between. The CDR3 has 15 residues. The germline V gene encodes CDR1 SGDLS and CDR2 YYNGEE. In DNA, the CDR3 is TGTGCCAGCAGCGTAGTAGGGACAAGGACAGATACGCAGTATTTT. Its protein product is CASSVVGTRTDTQYF.

CDR3 region: CASSRSDRDPSMLDV. As DNA, the CDR3 is TGTGCCAGCAGCCGATCAGACAGAGACCCTTCCATGTTGGACGTC. The chain recombines TRBV7-8 with TRBJ2-7; tentative D call: TRBD1 (5 bases). The CDR3 contains 15 residues. Germline CDR1 SGHVS, CDR2 FQNEAQ.

This clonotype showed up many times. V is TRBV29-1 and J is TRBJ2-5; TRBD1 might be the D (5 bases). This CDR3 contains 16 residues. Germline V lookup: CDR1 SQVTM, CDR2 ANQGSEA. The ends were cut back, 1 base at V and 2 bases at J, with 17 bases in the middle. The CDR3 spells CSVEGGDAAIQETQYF. Written as DNA, the CDR3 is TGCAGCGTTGAAGGGGGCGATGCTGCCATTCAAGAGACCCAGTACTTC. The full variable domain, rest sourced from reference TRBV29-1 and TRBJ2-5, is SAVISQKPSRDICQRGTSLTIQCQVDSQVTMMFWYRQQPGQSLTLIATANQGSEATYESGFVIDKFPISRPNLTFSTLTVSNMSPEDSSIYLCSVEGGDAAIQETQYFGPGTRLLVL.

The chain is built from TRBV29-1 and TRBJ2-3; D is perhaps TRBD2 (6 bases). Germline CDR1 reads SQVTM; CDR2 reads ANQGSEA. V was shortened by 7 bases and J by 1 base, with 18 bases between the two germline ends. The CDR3 has 15 residues. DNA for the CDR3: TGCAGCGCCGCCACGACTAGTGGTGGCACAGATACGCAGTATTTT. Its translation: CSAATTSGGTDTQYF.

This clonotype has a handful of counts. The J gene is TRBJ1-1, the V gene TRBV3-1; 7 bases align to TRBD1. J gave up 0 bases and V 0 bases, and 13 bases lay outside the gene matches. Per the germline V gene, CDR1 is LGHDT and CDR2 is YNNKEL (reference sequence). The length of the CDR3 is 19 residues. The CDR3 here is CASSQDQGEFDEMNTEAFF. As DNA, the CDR3 is TGTGCCAGCAGCCAAGATCAGGGGGAGTTCGACGAAATGAACACTGAAGCTTTCTTT.

The table lists this clonotype with many counts. Relative to the germline gene, one junction end is altered; a read error may explain this. V usage is TRBV7-2 and J usage is TRBJ2-7, with 10 bases aligning to TRBD1. CDR1 and CDR2 (germline): SGHTA, FQGNSA. This CDR3 is 14 amino acids long. CDR3 protein: CASSLDRGQGKTNF. The CDR3, as DNA: TGTGCCAGCAGCTTAGATAGGGGACAGGGGAAAACTAACTTC.

This sequence joins TRBV12-3 or TRBV12-4 and TRBJ1-2; D unclear. The CDR3 totals 13 residues. The V gene lost 5 bases and the J gene lost 4 bases, with 11 bases spanning the gap. CDR3 in DNA: TGTGCCAGCAGTCCACTGACCATCTATGGCTACACCTTC. The encoded protein is CASSPLTIYGYTF.

This clonotype showed up many times. This chain links TRBV4-2 with TRBJ1-6; possibly TRBD1 for D (5 bases). CDR1 and CDR2 (germline): LGHNA, YNFKEQ. V lost 4 bases, J lost 4 bases, and 14 bases lay in between. The CDR3 contains 16 residues. Here the CDR3 reads CASSPEGAAYNSPLHF. The CDR3 nucleotides are TGTGCCAGCAGCCCAGAAGGGGCAGCGTATAATTCACCCCTCCACTTT.

This clonotype has just a few counts. The J gene is TRBJ1-1, the V gene TRBV7-9; a possible D gene is TRBD1 (5 bases). Germline V CDR1 and CDR2: SEHNR, FQNEAQ (reference sequence). V was cut by 7 bases and J by 7 bases, with 16 bases left in between. The CDR3 contains 13 residues. The CDR3, as DNA: TGTGCCAGCAACTGGGGGTCGGGGGGTGAAGCTTTCTTT. Amino acid sequence: CASNWGSGGEAFF. The whole variable domain, remainder taken from reference TRBV7-9 and TRBJ1-1, is DTGVSQNPRHKITKRGQNVTFRCDPISEHNRLYWYRQTLGQGPEFLTYFQNEAQLEKSRLLSDRFSAERPKGSFSTLEIQRTEQGDSAMYLCASNWGSGGEAFFGQGTRLTVV.

This clonotype turned up a few times. The chain employs TRBV7-9 and TRBJ2-1; either TRBD1 or TRBD2 may supply D (5 bases each). Germline loops: CDR1 SEHNR, CDR2 FQNEAQ (reference sequence). This CDR3 comprises 16 residues. The V end lost 2 bases, the J end lost 3 bases, and 14 bases lay between the germline ends. For the CDR3, the DNA is TGTGCCAGCAGCTTACACGGGGCCCTTGTCTACAATGAGCAGTTCTTC. Protein product: CASSLHGALVYNEQFF. Complete variable domain (other parts from reference TRBV7-9 and TRBJ2-1): DTGVSQNPRHKITKRGQNVTFRCDPISEHNRLYWYRQTLGQGPEFLTYFQNEAQLEKSRLLSDRFSAERPKGSFSTLEIQRTEQGDSAMYLCASSLHGALVYNEQFFGPGTRLTVL.

There are many counts of this clonotype. The chain has TRBV4-3 and TRBJ1-1, with 9 bases lining up with TRBD1. Trimming cost V 4 bases and J 3 bases; bases outside gene matches: 3. This CDR3 region has 14 residues. In germline, CDR1 is LGHNA, CDR2 YSLEER. Here the CDR3 reads CASSLRTGDTEAFF. The CDR3 DNA is TGCGCCAGCAGCCTCCGGACAGGGGACACTGAAGCTTTCTTT.

This clonotype has only a few counts. V is TRBV27 and J is TRBJ2-2; D gene ambiguous. CDR3 size: 12 residues. With 8 bases removed from V and 6 bases from J, the gap between germline ends came to 10 bases. Germline lookup yields CDR1 MNHEY and CDR2 SMNVEV (reference sequence). The CDR3 region has the DNA TGTGCCAGCGGATACCGGGCCGGGGAGCTGTTTTTT. It yields the protein CASGYRAGELFF.

This clonotype has only a few counts. This rearrangement joins TRBV4-1 to TRBJ1-4; D is uncertain. The CDR3 contains 14 residues. V shed 3 bases and J shed 1 base, with 6 bases lying between them. Germline-derived CDR1 and CDR2 are MGHRA and YSYEKL. This CDR3 reads CASSHAGTNEKLFF. CDR3 DNA sequence: TGCGCCAGCAGCCACGCGGGAACTAATGAAAAACTGTTTTTT.